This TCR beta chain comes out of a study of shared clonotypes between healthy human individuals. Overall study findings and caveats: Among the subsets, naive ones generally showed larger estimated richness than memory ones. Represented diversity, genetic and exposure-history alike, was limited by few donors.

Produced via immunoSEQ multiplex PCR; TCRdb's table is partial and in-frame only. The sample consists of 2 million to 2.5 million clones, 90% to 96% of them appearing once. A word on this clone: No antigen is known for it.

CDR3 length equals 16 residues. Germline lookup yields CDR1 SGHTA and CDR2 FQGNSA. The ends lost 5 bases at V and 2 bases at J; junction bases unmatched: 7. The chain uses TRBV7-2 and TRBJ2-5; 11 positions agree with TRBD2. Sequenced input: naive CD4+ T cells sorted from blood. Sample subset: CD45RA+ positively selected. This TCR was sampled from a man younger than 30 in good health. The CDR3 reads CASSMTSGTRQETQYF. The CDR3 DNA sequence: TGTGCCAGCAGCATGACTAGCGGGACCAGACAAGAGACCCAGTACTTC.